The following is a T cell receptor beta chain sequence with its context. Its antigen is still unknown. This sample is drawn from a study of identical twins. Findings of the study overall: A lower insertion count was a feature of abundant cord blood beta clonotypes, with no such feature in memory repertoires. With monozygotic twins, out-of-frame TCR alpha sharing exceeded what models estimated.

Addition of a universal primer site occurred through template switching, and cDNA carried unique molecular identifiers. TCRdb called the 5' RACE reads again in MiXCR, with one record for every CDR3 protein. The sample includes some 320,000 distinct CDR3 sequences, approximately 13% of them seen just once. Trimming took 5 bases from V and 1 from J; bases not matched to a gene: 12. The CDR3 is made up of 16 amino acids. Germline lookup yields CDR1 DFQATT and CDR2 SNEGSKA (reference sequence). Healthy Caucasians supplied all donations. These data also featured in a second study, about yellow fever vaccine responses in identical twins.

This rearrangement joins TRBV20-1 to TRBJ2-3; TRBD1 matches 7 bases. Specimen: CD8+ T cells sorted from blood. The receptor's source is a woman younger than 30 in good health. The CDR3 protein is CSAWDSHVSRTDTQYF. The CDR3 DNA is TGCAGTGCTTGGGACAGCCACGTGTCCCGCACAGATACGCAGTATTTT.